This TCR beta chain derives from a study of T-cell reconstitution after alpha-beta-depleted transplantation in children. Unique molecular identifiers were built into the TCRbeta library. Each CDR3 protein gets one entry after TCRdb re-called the PCR reads with MiXCR. The table has 200,000 to 250,000 distinct CDR3 sequences, about 9.2% seen once. This clonotype has just a few counts. This specimen consisted of PBMCs from the stem cell graft donor, obtained from the stem cell graft. The sequence was obtained from a human donor who donated a stem cell graft to a child with acute lymphoblastic leukemia.

CDR3 bases: TGTGCCAGCATCTTTACAGGGTCTAGGGAGCAGTTCTTC. The encoded protein is CASIFTGSREQFF. The V call is TRBV12-3 or TRBV12-4, the J call TRBJ2-1, with a possible D match to TRBD1 (6 bases). Trimming removed 7 bases at V and 10 bases at J, with 17 bases between. CDR3 length: 13 amino acids.